A single sample gave rise to the 26 T cell receptor beta chains below, sequenced in a study of cytomegalovirus exposure and HLA in healthy donors (dated by TCRdb to 2015 to 2018). Library generation was performed with the immunoSEQ multiplex PCR assay. A mixture of 60 forward primers for TCR Vbeta segments and 13 reverse primers for TCR Jbeta segments was used in the multiplex PCR. This immuneACCESS table, as held by TCRdb, lists in-frame sequences with V and J called but not all clones. Of the missing ones, under half trace to an unresolved V gene in checked studies; the others have no known cause. In this sample the table shows more than 20,000 clones, roughly 73% of which occur a single time. The leading ten clones occupy around 4.5% of the sample. Sample: PBMCs. These receptors were taken from a male donor in good health and CMV-seronegative.

V gene TRBV6-4 combines with J gene TRBJ2-2; D is unclear. The germline V gene encodes CDR1 MRHNA and CDR2 SNTAGT. Trimming removed 2 bases at V and 6 bases at J, with 7 bases between. The CDR3 runs to 13 residues. CDR3 in amino acids: CASSDAEAGELFF. The CDR3 nucleotides read TGTGCCAGCAGTGACGCCGAGGCCGGGGAGCTGTTTTTT.

This clone appeared a few times. V and J are TRBV2 and TRBJ2-7; TRBD1 is a possible D gene (5 bases). V lost 0 bases and J 0 bases, leaving 9 bases between the germline ends. The CDR3 has 15 amino acids. Germline CDR1 SNHLY, CDR2 FYNNEI. The CDR3 is CASSEAPRGSYEQYF. DNA of the CDR3: TGTGCCAGCAGTGAAGCGCCTAGGGGCTCCTACGAGCAGTACTTC.

Worth noting for this clone: Other DNA sequences in this sample translate to the same CDR3. V and J are TRBV28 and TRBJ2-4; TRBD2 matches 9 bases. The trim removed 5 bases at V and 0 bases at J, leaving 5 bases unmatched. CDR1 and CDR2 from the germline V gene are MDHEN and SYDVKM. This CDR3 is built from 16 residues. CDR3 sequence reads: CASSHQAGGAKNIQYF. Written as DNA, the CDR3 is TGTGCCAGCAGTCATCAAGCGGGGGGAGCCAAAAACATTCAGTACTTC.

V gene TRBV7-9 combines with J gene TRBJ2-7, with 11 bases lining up with TRBD2. The V gene's germline CDR1 is SEHNR and CDR2 FQNEAQ (reference sequence). Trimming removed 8 bases from V and 5 bases from J; junction bases left unmatched: 5. CDR3 length: 13 residues. CDR3 bases: TGTGCCAGCGACTTAGCGGGAGGGCACGAGCAGTACTTC. It translates to CASDLAGGHEQYF.

This sequence joins TRBV7-2 and TRBJ2-1, with TRBD2 as a possible D gene (6 bases). This CDR3 has 14 residues. V gave up 3 bases and J gave up 8 bases, with 14 bases separating them. Germline assignment: CDR1 SGHTA and CDR2 FQGNSA. The CDR3 DNA reads TGTGCCAGCAGCTTTCCGACTAGAGCGGATGAGCAGTTCTTC. Translated, it gives CASSFPTRADEQFF.

V usage is TRBV11-2 and J usage is TRBJ2-6; TRBD1 matches 8 bases. The CDR3 has 19 amino acids. Unmatched junction bases numbered 11, after V lost 4 bases and J lost 0 bases. The V gene's germline CDR1 is SGHAT and CDR2 FQNNGV. CDR3 sequence reads: CASSSLPGQAVSGANVLTF. The CDR3 nucleotides are TGTGCCAGCAGCTCGTTACCGGGACAGGCGGTCTCTGGGGCCAACGTCCTGACTTTC.

The genes are TRBV7-8 and TRBJ2-3; D unresolved. Deletions cut 4 bases from V and 0 bases from J, with 14 bases between. Germline loops: CDR1 SGHVS, CDR2 FQNEAQ. This CDR3 has 16 amino acids. CDR3 sequence: CASSSPGAASTDTQYF. CDR3 in DNA: TGTGCCAGCAGCTCCCCCGGTGCGGCTAGCACAGATACGCAGTATTTT.

The V gene is TRBV5-8, the J gene TRBJ2-1, with D maybe TRBD1 (5 bases). The CDR3 length is 16 residues. Germline values: CDR1 SGHTS, CDR2 YDEGEE. The germline V and J ends were trimmed by 3 bases and 4 bases, with 17 bases remaining between them. The CDR3 sequence: CASSSKKTEGYNEQFF. For the CDR3, the DNA is TGTGCCAGCAGCTCAAAAAAGACAGAAGGGTACAATGAGCAGTTCTTC.

The J gene is TRBJ2-7, the V gene TRBV5-1; TRBD2 might be the D (7 bases). Deletions cut 0 bases from V and 0 bases from J, with 10 bases between. CDR1 is SGHRS, CDR2 YFSETQ, per germline. CDR3 length: 15 residues. The CDR3 protein is CASSLAGGPSYEQYF. The CDR3 DNA reads as TGCGCCAGCAGCTTGGCCGGGGGGCCCTCCTACGAGCAGTACTTC.

The chain employs TRBV19 and TRBJ1-2; TRBD1 might be the D (6 bases). The CDR3 consists of 14 residues. CDR1 LNHDA and CDR2 SQIVND come from the germline V gene (reference sequence). V lost 4 bases, J lost 3 bases, and 12 bases lay in between. CDR3 region: CASSTGQKDYGYTF. The CDR3 nucleotides are TGTGCCAGTAGTACCGGACAGAAGGACTATGGCTACACCTTC.

The chain links TRBV7-9 to TRBJ1-6; a weak D match, TRBD1 (6 bases). The germline CDR1 and CDR2 sequences are SEHNR and FQNEAQ (reference sequence). CDR3 size: 12 residues. V gave up 5 bases and J gave up 13 bases, with 12 bases separating them. CDR3 residues: CASSPQGAPLHF. CDR3 DNA sequence: TGTGCCAGCAGCCCACAGGGTGCCCCCCTCCACTTT.

The rearrangement uses TRBV28 and TRBJ1-5; TRBD1 agrees at 7 bases. Germline lookup yields CDR1 MDHEN and CDR2 SYDVKM. With 7 bases clipped from V and 2 bases from J, the junction kept 11 bases outside the gene matches. The CDR3 extends over 16 amino acids. The CDR3 DNA is TGTGCCAGCATTCAACTGGCAGGGGGAGGCAATCAGCCCCAGCATTTT. Protein sequence: CASIQLAGGGNQPQHF.

This clone was counted between two and nine times. This chain connects TRBV7-3 to TRBJ2-1, with TRBD2 as a possible D gene (6 bases). This CDR3 comprises 16 residues. Germline CDR1 and CDR2: SGHTA and FQGTGA. The V end lost 1 base, the J end lost 3 bases, and 13 bases lay between the germline ends. CDR3 sequence reads: CASSLNSGGNYNEQFF. The CDR3 bases are TGTGCCAGCAGCTTAAATAGCGGCGGGAACTACAATGAGCAGTTCTTC.

The rearrangement links TRBV4-2 to TRBJ2-7; D is possibly TRBD1 (7 bases). Germline V gene lookup returns CDR1 LGHNA and CDR2 YNFKEQ. With 0 bases removed from V and 1 base from J, the gap between germline ends came to 16 bases. The CDR3 is 17 amino acids. CDR3 protein: CASSQEVAGGLSYEQYF. In DNA form, the CDR3 reads TGTGCCAGCAGCCAAGAGGTCGCAGGGGGACTTTCCTACGAGCAGTACTTC.

The chain employs TRBV18 and TRBJ1-3; 10 bases fit TRBD1. V gave up 2 bases and J gave up 4 bases; unmatched junction bases: 8. There are 17 residues in the CDR3. Germline CDR1 is KGHSH and CDR2 is LQKENI. The chain's CDR3 is CASSPTAGQGPGNTIYF. CDR3 DNA: TGTGCCAGCTCACCAACCGCGGGACAGGGGCCCGGAAACACCATATATTTT.

The CDR3 DNA reads TGTGCCAGCAGCTCCGCTGGTATGAGGTCTGGGGCCAACGTCCTGACTTTC. This sequence encodes CASSSAGMRSGANVLTF. This chain links TRBV13 with TRBJ2-6; D is unclear. Germline-derived CDR1 and CDR2 are PRHDT and FYEKMQ (reference sequence). CDR3 length: 17 amino acids. Trimming shortened V by 4 bases and J by 1 base, and 14 bases separated the two germline ends.

The rearrangement links TRBV7-9 to TRBJ1-1; 10 bases align to TRBD1. V dropped 5 bases and J dropped 5; count of bases not matched to a gene: 5. Germline loops: CDR1 SEHNR, CDR2 FQNEAQ (reference sequence). There are 14 residues in the CDR3. The CDR3 here is CASSIGQGGTEAFF. CDR3 nucleotides: TGTGCCAGCAGCATTGGACAGGGGGGGACTGAAGCTTTCTTT.

The V call is TRBV5-6, the J call TRBJ2-3; the match to TRBD2 covers 14 bases. There are 19 residues in the CDR3. Unmatched junction bases numbered 7, after V lost 0 bases and J lost 1 base. Germline V gene lookup returns CDR1 SGHDT and CDR2 YYEEEE. CDR3 DNA: TGTGCCAGCAGCTTGGGGATCGGGACTAGCGGGGGACGCACAGATACGCAGTATTTT. It specifies CASSLGIGTSGGRTDTQYF. Full variable domain (outside the CDR3, taken from reference TRBV5-6 and TRBJ2-3): DAGVTQSPTHLIKTRGQQVTLRCSPKSGHDTVSWYQQALGQGPQFIFQYYEEEERQRGNFPDRFSGHQFPNYSSELNVNALLLGDSALYLCASSLGIGTSGGRTDTQYFGPGTRLTVL.

The genes are TRBV28 and TRBJ2-2; possibly TRBD1 for D (5 bases). Germline-derived CDR1 and CDR2 are MDHEN and SYDVKM. The V gene lost 5 bases and the J gene lost 0 bases, with 10 bases spanning the gap. The CDR3 length is 15 residues. CDR3 amino acids: CASSATDANTGELFF. CDR3 nucleotides: TGTGCCAGCAGTGCGACAGACGCGAACACCGGGGAGCTGTTTTTT.

This chain connects TRBV7-3 to TRBJ2-2, with a possible D match to TRBD1 (6 bases). Germline CDR1 reads SGHTA; CDR2 reads FQGTGA. The CDR3 runs to 16 residues. The ends were cut back, 1 base at V and 3 bases at J, with 12 bases in the middle. DNA for the CDR3: TGTGCCAGCAGCTTAAATGGGCCAGGGGACACCGGGGAGCTGTTTTTT. Translated, it gives CASSLNGPGDTGELFF. The complete variable domain, with remaining parts taken from reference TRBV7-3 and TRBJ2-2, reads GAGVSQTPSNKVTEKGKYVELRCDPISGHTALYWYRQSLGQGPEFLIYFQGTGAADDSGLPNDRFFAVRPEGSVSTLKIQRTERGDSAVYLCASSLNGPGDTGELFFGEGSRLTVL.

The chain links TRBV6-5 to TRBJ1-4; TRBD1 matches 10 bases. Germline loops: CDR1 MNHEY, CDR2 SVGAGI. The CDR3 extends over 14 amino acids. Trimming took 6 bases from V and 6 from J; bases not matched to a gene: 4. CDR3 in DNA: TGTGCCAGCAGCCGACAGGGGGCCGATGAAAAACTGTTTTTT. Its protein product is CASSRQGADEKLFF.

This clone turned up a few times. The V call is TRBV2, the J call TRBJ1-4, with 9 bases fitting TRBD1. In germline, CDR1 is SNHLY, CDR2 FYNNEI. V lost 6 bases, J lost 6 bases, and 5 bases stayed unmatched. This CDR3 is built from 14 residues. The CDR3 protein is CASRPDRGDEKLFF. CDR3 sequence (DNA): TGTGCCAGCAGGCCAGACAGGGGGGATGAAAAACTGTTTTTT.

The chain has TRBV13 and TRBJ1-4; 8 bases agree with TRBD1. CDR3 length equals 16 residues. CDR1 is PRHDT and CDR2 is FYEKMQ in the germline V gene (reference sequence). V shed 1 base and J 5 bases; nucleotides not matched to a gene: 6. This CDR3 reads CASSLERGTGNEKLFF. In DNA form, the CDR3 reads TGTGCCAGCAGCTTAGAGCGCGGGACAGGAAATGAAAAACTGTTTTTT.

The chain carries TRBV2 and TRBJ1-5; no reliable D call. The germline gives CDR1 SNHLY, CDR2 FYNNEI. The CDR3 spans 15 residues. The V and J ends lost 0 bases and 0 bases respectively, with 6 bases between them. Here the CDR3 DNA reads TGTGCCAGCAGTGAAGCGCGTTATAGCAATCAGCCCCAGCATTTT. It is translated as CASSEARYSNQPQHF. Full variable domain (outside the CDR3, taken from reference TRBV2 and TRBJ1-5): EPEVTQTPSHQVTQMGQEVILRCVPISNHLYFYWYRQILGQKVEFLVSFYNNEISEKSEIFDDQFSVERPDGSNFTLKIRSTKLEDSAMYFCASSEARYSNQPQHFGDGTRLSIL.

CDR3 region: CASSPPQGNGETQYF. For the CDR3, the DNA is TGTGCCAGCAGCCCGCCCCAGGGGAATGGAGAGACCCAGTACTTC. The V gene is TRBV6-6, the J gene TRBJ2-5, with D maybe TRBD1 (6 bases). V lost 6 bases, J lost 4 bases, and 18 bases lay in between. The CDR3 covers 15 residues. CDR1 and CDR2 from the germline V gene are MNHNY and SVGAGI (reference sequence).

The V call is TRBV28, the J call TRBJ2-1; the match to TRBD1 covers 8 bases. The ends lost 3 bases at V and 6 bases at J; junction bases unmatched: 4. The CDR3 runs to 14 residues. Germline V gene sequence: CDR1 MDHEN, CDR2 SYDVKM. CDR3 in amino acids: CASSFRTGTNEQFF. The DNA for the CDR3 is TGTGCCAGCAGTTTCCGGACAGGGACCAATGAGCAGTTCTTC.